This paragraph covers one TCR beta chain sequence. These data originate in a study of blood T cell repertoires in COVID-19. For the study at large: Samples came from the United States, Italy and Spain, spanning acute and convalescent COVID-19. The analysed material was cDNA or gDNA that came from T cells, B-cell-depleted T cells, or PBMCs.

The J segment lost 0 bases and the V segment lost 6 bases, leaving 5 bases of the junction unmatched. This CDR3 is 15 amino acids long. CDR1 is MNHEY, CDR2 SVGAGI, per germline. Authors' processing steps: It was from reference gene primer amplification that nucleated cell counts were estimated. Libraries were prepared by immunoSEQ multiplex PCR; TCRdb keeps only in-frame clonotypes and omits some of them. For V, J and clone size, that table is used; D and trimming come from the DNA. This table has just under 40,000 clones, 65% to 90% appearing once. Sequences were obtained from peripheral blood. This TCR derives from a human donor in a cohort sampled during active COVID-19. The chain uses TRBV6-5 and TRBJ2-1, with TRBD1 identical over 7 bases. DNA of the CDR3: TGTGCCAGCAGCCCGGGACAGCTCTCCTACAATGAGCAGTTCTTC. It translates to CASSPGQLSYNEQFF.